This TCR beta chain was sequenced during a study of cytomegalovirus exposure and HLA in healthy donors. Points from the study as a whole: A later analysis found first-cohort TCR clusters tended to co-occur in the 100 to 150 validation repertoires. Per published reports, the classifier diagnosed cytomegalovirus status with high specificity and sensitivity. Three chains linked to CMV were shown in vitro to be specific for CMV antigens.

The method was immunoSEQ multiplex PCR; TCRdb's version includes in-frame clones alone and lacks a portion of them. The repertoire has about 250,000 clones, roughly 87% of them found once; the top ten carry more than 10%. The CDR3 spans 12 residues. V was clipped by 3 bases and J by 5 bases, with 7 bases between them. CDR1 and CDR2 (germline): MGHDK, SYGVNS. Concerning this clone: What it recognizes is unknown.

This receptor was obtained from a man in his late teens or twenties in good health and CMV-seropositive. The chain has TRBV25-1 and TRBJ1-1; D is unclear. Sequencing was done on a sample of PBMCs. CDR3 sequence (DNA): TGTGCCAGCAGTGAGGGGTGGACTGAAGCTTTCTTT. Protein sequence: CASSEGWTEAFF. The whole variable domain, remainder taken from reference TRBV25-1 and TRBJ1-1, is EADIYQTPRYLVIGTGKKITLECSQTMGHDKMYWYQQDPGMELHLIHYSYGVNSTEKGDLSSESTVSRIRTEHFPLTLESARPSHTSQYLCASSEGWTEAFFGQGTRLTVV.